These T cell receptor beta chains were read from a single sample in a study of glioma-infiltrating T cells. TCRdb re-called the multiplex PCR reads with MiXCR, one entry per CDR3 protein. The data contain 150,000 to 200,000 distinct CDR3 sequences, around 32% of them singletons. Sample: glioma tissue, nonneoplastic brain tissue, or PBMCs (not recorded which). These receptors came from a human donor with low-grade glioma or glioblastoma, undergoing nonglioma brain surgery, or in good health (not recorded which). The CDR3 runs from the conserved cysteine through the conserved F or W. A D gene is named only where the DNA matches it firmly. Rows give clone size only sometimes, using once, few, many, or a class for an expanded clone.

TRBJ2-3,-,TRBV29-1,-,TGCAGCGTTCCTCACGGGGGATTGTCGACAGATACGCAGTATTTT,CSVPHGGLSTDTQYF
TRBJ1-1,-,TRBV19,many,TGTGCCAGTAGTACTGAGTCGGGGTCTGAAGCTTTCTTT,CASSTESGSEAFF
TRBJ2-1,TRBD1,TRBV7-2,many,TGTGCCAGCAGCTTAGGACGGACAGGGGCCAATGAGCAGTTCTTC,CASSLGRTGANEQFF
TRBJ2-3,TRBD2,TRBV4-1,-,TGCGCCAGCAGCCAACGGGTTCGAGCGGGAGTTAGCACAGATACGCAGTATTTT,CASSQRVRAGVSTDTQYF
TRBJ1-1,-,TRBV3-1,-,TGTGCCAGCGGGGGTACTGAAGCTTTCTTT,CASGGTEAFF
TRBJ2-1,-,TRBV19,many,TGTGCCAGTAGCCCCTCTGGGATATCGAACAATGAGCAGTTCTTC,CASSPSGISNNEQFF
TRBJ2-5,TRBD2,TRBV6-1,many,TGTGCCAGCAGATCAGGACTAGCGGGAGAACAGACCCAGTACTTC,CASRSGLAGEQTQYF
TRBJ1-2,-,TRBV5-1,-,TGCGCCAGCAGAGAGAGGCATGGCCACACCTTC,CASRERHGHTF
TRBJ2-7,-,TRBV11-2,-,TGTGCCAGCAGCTTATTAGGGCCCACAGGGATCGACGAGCAGTACTTC,CASSLLGPTGIDEQYF
TRBJ2-5,-,TRBV3-1,-,TGTGCCAGCACCAGGGCCCAGGGACAAGAGACCCAGTACTTC,CASTRAQGQETQYF
TRBJ1-5,-,TRBV7-9,-,TGTGCCAGCAGCTCGGATGGGCGGTCCAGCCAGCCCCAGCATTTT,CASSSDGRSSQPQHF
TRBJ1-1,-,TRBV4-3,-,TGCGCCAGCAGCCCAGTCGGGAAAAAAGCTTCGGAGTACACTGAAGCTTTCTTT,CASSPVGKKASEYTEAFF
TRBJ2-7,-,TRBV6-1,many,TGTGCCAGCAGTGAAGCGCGAGGATCCTCCTACGAGCAGTACTTC,CASSEARGSSYEQYF
TRBJ2-5,-,TRBV20-1,-,TGCAGTGCTTCGGGGATCCAAGAGACCCAGTACTTC,CSASGIQETQYF
TRBJ2-3,-,TRBV7-9,many,TGTGCCAGCAGCTTATCGCGCGGCAGAGCAGATACGCAGTATTTT,CASSLSRGRADTQYF
TRBJ2-1,-,TRBV4-3,many,TGCGCCAGCAGCCTGGTCCGAAACTCCTACAATGAGCAGTTCTTC,CASSLVRNSYNEQFF
TRBJ2-3,-,TRBV9,few,TGTGCCAGCAGCGTAGCCTCCGCCGGAGATACGCAGTATTTT,CASSVASAGDTQYF
TRBJ2-7,TRBD1,TRBV19,few,TGTGCCAGTAGTGCCCCGGGACAGTCTTCCTACGAGCAGTACTTC,CASSAPGQSSYEQYF
TRBJ2-3,-,TRBV20-1,many,TGCAGTGCTAGAGGCCGTTTGAATACGCAGTATTTT,CSARGRLNTQYF
TRBJ2-7,-,TRBV5-1,few,TGCGCCAGCCGCCCAACAGGTGCCGACGAGCAGTACTTC,CASRPTGADEQYF
TRBJ2-7,TRBD2,TRBV20-1,-,TGCAGTGCACTCGACTTACTAGCGGGATCCTCCTACGAGCAGTACTTC,CSALDLLAGSSYEQYF
TRBJ2-7,TRBD1,TRBV30,few,TGTGCCTGGATGAGGGACAGCCACGAGCAGTACTTC,CAWMRDSHEQYF
TRBJ1-1,-,TRBV19,few,TGTGCCAGTAGGGCACAGGGTCCTCTTGGCACTGAAGCTTTCTTT,CASRAQGPLGTEAFF
TRBJ2-7,TRBD2,TRBV6-2/TRBV6-3,once,TGTGCCAGCAGTTACAAGCTCGGACTAGCGGAAGCTCGTCACGAGCAGTACTTC,CASSYKLGLAEARHEQYF
TRBJ2-7,-,TRBV7-8,few,TGTGCCAGCAGCTTGGGGGCCCCCTCCTACGAGCAGTACTTC,CASSLGAPSYEQYF
TRBJ2-5,-,TRBV20-1,many,TGCAGTGCTAGAGATAGGACTTATGAAGAGACCCAGTACTTC,CSARDRTYEETQYF
TRBJ2-3,-,TRBV3-1,many,TGTGCCAGCAGACTAGCCAACACAGATACGCAGTATTTT,CASRLANTDTQYF
TRBJ2-7,TRBD1,TRBV7-9,few,TGTGCCAGCAGCCCCCAGACAGGGGAGGAGCAGTACTTC,CASSPQTGEEQYF
TRBJ2-1,-,TRBV6-1,many,TGTGCCAGCAGTAACCGGGACCCAACCTACAATGAGCAGTTCTTC,CASSNRDPTYNEQFF
TRBJ2-1,-,TRBV28,many,TGTGCCAGCAGTTTAACGCTCGAGCAGTTCTTC,CASSLTLEQFF
TRBJ2-2,TRBD1,TRBV6-1,many,TGTGCCAGCAGTGAAGCGGGACAGTCTGTACGCGGGGAGCTGTTTTTT,CASSEAGQSVRGELFF
TRBJ2-1,-,TRBV28,many,TGTGCCAGCAGTTTGGAGTATGAGCAGTTCTTC,CASSLEYEQFF
TRBJ2-7,TRBD1,TRBV4-2,many,TGTGCCAGCAGCCAAGAACCCGGGACAGGGGGCTACGAGCAGTACTTC,CASSQEPGTGGYEQYF
TRBJ2-7,-,TRBV27,-,TGTGCCAGCAGTCCCGGGCCCCCCGAATCCTACGAGCAGTACTTC,CASSPGPPESYEQYF
TRBJ2-1,-,TRBV7-2,-,TGTGCCGGCAGCTTTTCTGGACAGCGCTCCTACAATGAGCGGTTCTTC,CAGSFSGQRSYNERFF
TRBJ1-1,-,TRBV2,many,TGTGCCAGCAGTGAATCACGGTCGCTACCGGGACCCAATGAAGCTTTCTTT,CASSESRSLPGPNEAFF
TRBJ2-7,TRBD1,TRBV29-1,-,TGCAGCGTTGAAGGACAGGGAGACGAGCAGTACTTC,CSVEGQGDEQYF
TRBJ2-7,-,TRBV7-8,-,TGTGTCAGCAGCCTGGGCTCCTTCTTCTACGAGCAGTACTTC,CVSSLGSFFYEQYF
TRBJ2-7,-,TRBV7-2,-,TGTGCCAGCAGCTCTCCAGGGGACGAGCAGTACTTC,CASSSPGDEQYF
TRBJ1-1,-,TRBV10-3,many,TGTGCCTCTTCGGGGGGGGGTGCAGGTTCTGAAGCTTTCTTT,CASSGGGAGSEAFF
TRBJ2-6,-,TRBV4-2,-,TGTGCCAGCAGCCAAGTTCTAGCTGGGGCCAACGTCCTGACTTTC,CASSQVLAGANVLTF
TRBJ1-2,TRBD1,TRBV3-1,many,TGTGCCAGCAGCCAAGGAACAGGGGGAAACCACTATGGCTACACCTTC,CASSQGTGGNHYGYTF
TRBJ2-1,TRBD2,TRBV20-1,many,TGCAGTGCTAGATCAGCGGGAGTCCCCTACAATGAGCAGTTCTTC,CSARSAGVPYNEQFF
TRBJ2-6,-,TRBV7-2,few,TGTGCCAGCAGCTCCGATTCGTCTGGGGCCAACGTCCTGACTTTC,CASSSDSSGANVLTF
TRBJ2-3,-,TRBV7-2,few,TGTGCCAGCAGCCCCCGTGGGAGTGCAGATACGCAGTATTTT,CASSPRGSADTQYF
TRBJ1-1,-,TRBV6-1,many,TGTGCCACCTTGAGGAACACTGAAGCTTTCTTT,CATLRNTEAFF
TRBJ2-5,-,TRBV3-1,many,TGTGCCAGCAGCCAAGCCAGGGCCATGCAAGAGACCCAGTACTTC,CASSQARAMQETQYF
TRBJ2-1,TRBD1,TRBV27,many,TGTGCCAGCAGTTTACCCGGGGACAGGGACAATGAGCAGTTCTTC,CASSLPGDRDNEQFF
TRBJ2-7,TRBD2,TRBV2,many,TGTGCCACTGGCCGGGACTATAATTACGAGCAGTACTTC,CATGRDYNYEQYF
TRBJ2-1,-,TRBV2,-,TGTGCCAGCACGGGGCTAGGAGGGATTCCGGAGCAGTTCTTC,CASTGLGGIPEQFF
TRBJ2-4,-,TRBV6-2/TRBV6-3,many,TGTGCCAGCAGTTCCATCCGGGACGGCAAAAACATTCAGTACTTC,CASSSIRDGKNIQYF
TRBJ2-2,TRBD1,TRBV7-2,many,TGTGCCAGCAGTCCTATTACAGGGGGCACCGGGGAGCTGTTTTTT,CASSPITGGTGELFF
TRBJ2-3,TRBD1,TRBV7-6,-,TGTGCCAGCAGCCCCAGACAGGGACAGGGCACAGATACGCAGTATTTT,CASSPRQGQGTDTQYF
TRBJ1-2,-,TRBV7-3,many,TGTGCCAGCAGCCGTGGGAGGGACTATGGCTACACCTTC,CASSRGRDYGYTF